The subject of this entry is one T cell receptor beta chain. Per the original data handling: Amplification with reference gene primers provided the estimates of nucleated cell counts. Profiling relied on immunoSEQ multiplex PCR, and the TCRdb table lists in-frame clones only, not all of them. V and J calls and clone size are as listed in that table; D and trimming were resolved from the DNA. The sample lists 100,000 to 150,000 clones, around four fifths occurring once. This CDR3 comprises 13 residues. Germline V gives CDR1 GTSNPN, CDR2 SVGIG (reference sequence). The junction had 8 bases not matched to a gene; V was cut back by 5 bases and J by 4 bases. The sample belongs to a study of blood T cell repertoires in COVID-19. Study as a whole: Spain, Italy and the United States supplied samples that represented acute and convalescent COVID-19. Sources were T cells, B-cell-depleted T cells, or PBMCs; the material itself was cDNA or gDNA.

It was during active infection that Seattle patients were enrolled and then longitudinally followed. The sample comprised peripheral blood. This clonotype originated in an elderly man with COVID-19, enrolled during active disease. The rearrangement uses TRBV30 and TRBJ2-7; the match to TRBD1 covers 7 bases. The CDR3 coding sequence is TGTGCCTGGGGCCGACAGGGTGCGTACGAGCAGTACTTC. The encoded protein is CAWGRQGAYEQYF.